Described below is a single T cell receptor beta chain sequence and its context. What it recognizes is unknown. Researchers took RNA transcripts and amplified the TCR beta CDR3 regions from them. TCR CDR3 regions were first amplified by RT-PCR with HTBI primers. TCRdb reanalysed the multiplex PCR reads using MiXCR and keeps one entry per CDR3 protein. The sample yields 550,000 to 850,000 distinct CDR3 sequences, approximately 18% seen once. These data belong to a study of T cells in Graves' hyperthyroidism and ophthalmopathy. Background on the study: At the time of initial diagnosis and before any treatment, peripheral blood was collected. Study-level results: Blood also held most thyroid clonotypes expanded beyond 0.001.

V was pared by 5 bases and J by 5 bases, with 10 bases between. Per germline, CDR1 SEHNR and CDR2 FQNEAQ (reference sequence). This CDR3 has 12 amino acids. A patient was excluded if there was uncontrolled infection, other autoimmune disease, pregnancy or lactation. Diagnoses used clinical symptoms, serum thyroxine and TRAb, thyroid ultrasound and orbital computed tomography. The sequencing sample was made of blood. This clonotype was sampled from a woman aged 45-60 years with Graves' hyperthyroidism that later progressed to Graves' ophthalmopathy. The chain links TRBV7-9 to TRBJ2-7, with D hard to call. This CDR3 reads CASSAGSDEQYF. The DNA for the CDR3 is TGTGCCAGCAGCGCCGGTTCGGACGAGCAGTACTTC.